A single sample gave rise to the 14 T cell receptor beta chains below, sequenced in a study of post-analysis software for immune sequencing data. Overall study results and limits: In patients, TRBV5-6, TRBV5-1 and TRBV20-1 belonged to five TRBV segments found more frequently than in controls.

Prepared libraries of TCR beta cDNA carried unique molecular identifiers. TCRdb re-called the PCR reads with MiXCR, one entry per CDR3 protein. Among about 540,000 distinct CDR3 sequences listed, less than 40% were seen once. These receptors have no identified antigens. The sample was blood. These receptor sequences come from a girl aged 2-17 years with multiple sclerosis.

Comment on this clonotype: A read error may account for a junction end that differs from germline. The chain is built from TRBV20-1 and TRBJ2-1, with D possibly being TRBD2 (6 bases). The CDR3 has 16 residues. Germline V gives CDR1 DFQATT, CDR2 SNEGSKA (reference sequence). DNA for the CDR3: TGCAGTGCTAGAGTCGCCCGGGAGTACTCCTGCAATGAGCAGTTCTTC. As protein: CSARVAREYSCNEQFF.

A few counts support this clonotype. The chain uses TRBV28 and TRBJ2-5, with D possibly being TRBD1 (6 bases). This CDR3 spans 16 amino acids. CDR1 is MDHEN and CDR2 is SYDVKM in the germline V gene. V gave up 4 bases and J gave up 1 base, with 16 bases separating them. CDR3 DNA: TGTGCCAGCAGTTCCTCCGGACAGACCACCCAAGAGACCCAGTACTTC. This translates into CASSSSGQTTQETQYF.

This clonotype showed up just once. The CDR3 nucleotides are TGTGCCAGCAAGGGGGGAATCTATGGCTACACCTTC. Protein product: CASKGGIYGYTF. This chain links TRBV6-5 with TRBJ1-2; weak D call: TRBD1 (6 bases). Looked up from germline, CDR1 is MNHEY and CDR2 is SVGAGI. V lost 7 bases, J lost 4 bases, and 10 bases lay in between. The CDR3 runs 12 residues.

With regard to this clonotype: The junction departs from the called germline gene at one end, perhaps through a read error. V is TRBV12-3 or TRBV12-4 and J is TRBJ2-5; the D gene is possibly TRBD2 (5 bases). CDR3 length: 13 residues. CDR3 DNA: TGTGCCGGCAGATTCGCGGGCGGAGAGACCCAGTACTTC. Amino acid sequence: CAGRFAGGETQYF.

This clonotype was counted a few times. The rearrangement uses TRBV2 and TRBJ1-5; D is undetermined. From germline, CDR1 is SNHLY and CDR2 FYNNEI. The CDR3 contains 15 residues. V was shortened by 2 bases and J by 6 bases, with 14 bases between the two germline ends. The CDR3 nucleotides read TGTGCCAGCAGTGAATATTTGCGTTCGGGTCAGCCCCAGCATTTT. The encoded protein is CASSEYLRSGQPQHF.

This clonotype turned up a few times. The chain links TRBV20-1 to TRBJ2-1, with D maybe TRBD2 (6 bases). The CDR3 spans 16 residues. Trimming pared 1 base from V and 6 bases from J, leaving 19 bases between. The germline V gene has CDR1 DFQATT and CDR2 SNEGSKA (reference sequence). CDR3 bases: TGCAGTGCTAGAGCCCCCGGGACTTCGAGGAGCAATGAGCAGTTCTTC. It translates to CSARAPGTSRSNEQFF.

Remarks on this clonotype: One base away lies a much larger clone, so this may be a sequencing read error. The chain recombines TRBV10-3 with TRBJ2-7; TRBD1 matches at 10 bases. Germline V CDR1 and CDR2: ENHRY, SYGVKD. This CDR3 has 15 amino acids. DNA of the CDR3: TGTGCCATCAGTAAGTCGGGACAGGGGTTCGACGAGCAGTACTTC. Translated: CAISKSGQGFDEQYF.

The rearrangement uses TRBV29-1 and TRBJ2-2, with D possibly TRBD2 on 5 matching bases. This CDR3 has 12 amino acids. CDR1 and CDR2 (germline): SQVTM, ANQGSEA. V shed 7 bases and J shed 2 bases, with 8 bases lying between them. The CDR3 bases are TGCAGCGCCGGGATAAACACCGGGGAGCTGTTTTTT. Its translation: CSAGINTGELFF.

This clonotype showed up just a few times. The chain has TRBV20-1 and TRBJ1-2, with TRBD1 matching over 7 bases. The CDR3 consists of 11 residues. V shed 5 bases, J shed 7 bases, and the junction held 4 bases outside the gene matches. Germline CDR1 DFQATT, CDR2 SNEGSKA (reference sequence). CDR3 nucleotides: TGCAGTGCTTCGTACAGGGGTGGCTACACCTTC. It is translated as CSASYRGGYTF.

The rearrangement links TRBV7-2 to TRBJ1-4; D is unresolved. Germline-derived CDR1 and CDR2 are SGHTA and FQGNSA. V dropped 1 base and J dropped 0 bases, with 9 bases sitting between them. The CDR3 runs to 16 residues. CDR3 sequence reads: CASSLGVTATNEKLFF. DNA of the CDR3: TGTGCCAGCAGCTTAGGTGTGACTGCAACTAATGAAAAACTGTTTTTT. Full variable domain (remainder filled in from reference TRBV7-2 and TRBJ1-4): GAGVSQSPSNKVTEKGKDVELRCDPISGHTALYWYRQSLGQGLEFLIYFQGNSAPDKSGLPSDRFSAERTGGSVSTLTIQRTQQEDSAVYLCASSLGVTATNEKLFFGSGTQLSVL.

The rearrangement links TRBV5-1 to TRBJ1-5; D perhaps matches TRBD1 (6 bases). The length of the CDR3 is 14 residues. Per the germline V gene, CDR1 is SGHRS and CDR2 is YFSETQ. V lost 3 bases to trimming and J lost 5 bases, with 12 bases between them. The CDR3 sequence is CASSSGGADQPQHF. CDR3 DNA sequence: TGCGCCAGCAGCTCGGGGGGGGCCGATCAGCCCCAGCATTTT.

This clonotype was counted only a few times. The chain uses TRBV2 and TRBJ1-2; 8 bases agree with TRBD1. The trim removed 7 bases at V and 1 base at J, leaving 5 bases unmatched. The CDR3 runs 14 residues. Looked up from germline, CDR1 is SNHLY and CDR2 is FYNNEI. Here the CDR3 reads CASMRTGNNYGYTF. CDR3 DNA sequence: TGTGCCAGCATGAGGACAGGGAATAACTATGGCTACACCTTC. Looking up the rest from reference TRBV2 and TRBJ1-2 gives the full variable domain: EPEVTQTPSHQVTQMGQEVILRCVPISNHLYFYWYRQILGQKVEFLVSFYNNEISEKSEIFDDQFSVERPDGSNFTLKIRSTKLEDSAMYFCASMRTGNNYGYTFGSGTRLTVV.

The chain recombines TRBV20-1 with TRBJ2-4, with a possible D match to TRBD2 (6 bases). The germline V gene has CDR1 DFQATT and CDR2 SNEGSKA (reference sequence). Trimming removed 6 bases from V and 0 bases from J, with 15 bases in between. This CDR3 is 15 amino acids long. This CDR3 reads CSAQDGLLAKNIQYF. The CDR3 DNA is TGCAGTGCACAGGACGGACTACTAGCCAAAAACATTCAGTACTTC.

As to this clonotype: Mismatch with germline at one junction end may stem from a read error. The rearrangement joins TRBV10-3 to TRBJ2-7; 9 nucleotides align to TRBD1. In germline, CDR1 is ENHRY, CDR2 SYGVKD. The CDR3 has 14 residues. The CDR3 region is CAISERDREYEQCF. As DNA, the CDR3 is TGTGCCATCAGTGAGCGGGACAGGGAGTACGAGCAGTGCTTC.